These 24 T cell receptor beta chains share one sample of origin, sequenced in a study of glioma-infiltrating T cells (dated by TCRdb to the mid-2010s). The data were produced on an Illumina MiSeq. The iRepertoire nested amplicon-rescue multiplex PCR (arm-PCR) platform was used to amplify TCR alpha and beta CDR3 regions from RNA. The public reads were reprocessed in TCRdb via fastp at Q25 and MiXCR, keeping in-frame beta chains. Records with the same CDR3 protein are collapsed into one entry carrying the most frequent genes and DNA. The sample table shows 400,000 or so distinct CDR3 sequences, and 41% are seen once. The ten top clones hold about 11% of the sample. Material for sequencing was glioma tissue, nonneoplastic brain tissue, or PBMCs (not recorded which). Receptor source: a human donor with low-grade glioma or glioblastoma, undergoing nonglioma brain surgery, or in good health (not recorded which).

This clonotype was detected a few times. The genes are TRBV29-1 and TRBJ1-2; D unclear. This CDR3 is 12 amino acids long. V lost 6 bases and J lost 5, with 13 bases in between. CDR1 is SQVTM and CDR2 is ANQGSEA in the germline V gene. The CDR3 sequence: CSVPERGYGYTF. Written as DNA, the CDR3 is TGCAGCGTACCCGAGCGGGGATATGGCTACACCTTC.

The rearrangement links TRBV20-1 to TRBJ2-6; D is ambiguous. V was pared by 0 bases and J by 2 bases, with 11 bases between. The length of the CDR3 is 16 residues. Germline lookup yields CDR1 DFQATT and CDR2 SNEGSKA (reference sequence). CDR3 sequence: CSARDPGATGANVLTF. The CDR3 region has the DNA TGCAGTGCTAGAGATCCTGGAGCTACTGGGGCCAACGTCCTGACTTTC.

There are many counts of this clonotype. The chain links TRBV19 to TRBJ2-7; D may be TRBD2 (6 bases). CDR3 size: 13 residues. Germline V gene data show CDR1 as LNHDA and CDR2 as SQIVND (reference sequence). V shed 2 bases and J shed 6 bases, with 11 bases lying between them. CDR3 sequence: CASSISEGSEQYF. DNA of the CDR3: TGTGCCAGTAGTATATCGGAGGGATCCGAGCAGTACTTC.

The chain employs TRBV15 and TRBJ1-5; D ambiguous. The CDR3 is made up of 16 amino acids. The ends were cut back, 7 bases at V and 3 bases at J, with 19 bases in the middle. Germline CDR1 and CDR2: LNHNV and YYDKDF (reference sequence). In DNA, the CDR3 is TGTGCCACCATCATCCTTCAAGACGCATTCAATCAGCCCCAGCATTTT. This codes for CATIILQDAFNQPQHF.

V usage is TRBV4-1 and J usage is TRBJ2-7; a weak D match, TRBD1 (5 bases). The V and J ends lost 0 bases and 4 bases respectively, with 13 bases between them. The germline CDR1 and CDR2 sequences are MGHRA and YSYEKL. The CDR3 totals 15 residues. The CDR3 loop is CASSQDNRFEYEQYF. The CDR3 bases are TGCGCCAGCAGCCAAGATAACAGGTTTGAATACGAGCAGTACTTC.

This clonotype was found a few times. The CDR3 protein is CSARGGQGNSPLHF. CDR3 in DNA: TGCAGTGCTAGAGGAGGACAGGGGAATTCACCCCTCCACTTT. The J gene is TRBJ1-6, the V gene TRBV20-1, with 9 bases fitting TRBD1. J lost 7 bases, V lost 1 base, and 2 bases had no gene match. The CDR3 covers 14 residues. Germline V gives CDR1 DFQATT, CDR2 SNEGSKA (reference sequence).

The sample holds a few counts of this clonotype. The genes are TRBV4-2 and TRBJ2-7; D is unresolved. This CDR3 spans 15 amino acids. The V gene's germline CDR1 is LGHNA and CDR2 YNFKEQ. With 1 base removed from V and 1 base from J, the gap between germline ends came to 11 bases. CDR3 sequence reads: CASSQAATDSYEQYF. CDR3 nucleotide sequence: TGTGCCAGCAGCCAAGCGGCAACGGATTCCTACGAGCAGTACTTC.

In its sample, this clonotype was seen a few times. This chain uses TRBV28 with TRBJ2-1, with 9 nucleotides matching TRBD1. V dropped 3 bases and J dropped 5; count of bases not matched to a gene: 8. Germline CDR1 and CDR2: MDHEN and SYDVKM. The CDR3 runs 16 residues. DNA of the CDR3: TGTGCCAGCAGTTTCCCCGGGACAGGGTCTAACAATGAGCAGTTCTTC. Protein product: CASSFPGTGSNNEQFF.

The chain couples TRBV7-2 to TRBJ2-7; D perhaps matches TRBD1 (6 bases). The CDR3 has 19 amino acids. From germline, CDR1 is SGHTA and CDR2 FQGNSA. The V and J ends lost 4 bases and 3 bases respectively, with 28 bases between them. In nucleotides, the CDR3 is TGTGCCAGCAGCTCAGCCCGGACGGAACAGGGCCCATACAGCTACGAGCAGTACTTC. Translation gives CASSSARTEQGPYSYEQYF.

Concerning this clonotype: This could be a read error, since a much larger clone is one nucleotide away. The chain links TRBV6-1 to TRBJ2-1, with D unresolved. Germline V gene sequence: CDR1 MNHNS, CDR2 SASEGT. The CDR3 covers 11 residues. V was pared by 8 bases and J by 8 bases, with 10 bases between. CDR3 sequence: CASSTEDEQFF. The DNA of the CDR3 is TGTGCCAGCTCGACTGAGGATGAGCAGTTCTTC.

This clonotype was recorded a few times. The chain uses TRBV28 and TRBJ2-5, with D possibly matching TRBD1 (6 bases). This CDR3 contains 14 residues. CDR1 is MDHEN and CDR2 is SYDVKM in the germline V gene. The V end lost 6 bases, the J end lost 5 bases, and 16 bases lay between the germline ends. CDR3 sequence: CASSSGADQETQYF. CDR3 coding DNA: TGTGCCAGCAGCTCAGGGGCCGATCAGGAGACCCAGTACTTC. Variable domain in full (rest from reference TRBV28 and TRBJ2-5): DVKVTQSSRYLVKRTGEKVFLECVQDMDHENMFWYRQDPGLGLRLIYFSYDVKMKEKGDIPEGYSVSREKKERFSLILESASTNQTSMYLCASSSGADQETQYFGPGTRLLVL.

This clonotype was detected ten times or more. The chain combines TRBV28 with TRBJ2-7; perhaps TRBD1 as D (6 bases). CDR3 length equals 13 residues. The V end was cut by 6 bases, the J end by 1 base, with 10 bases between. Per the germline V gene, CDR1 is MDHEN and CDR2 is SYDVKM. The CDR3 DNA reads as TGTGCCAGCAGAGTTACAGGGTCCTACGAGCAGTACTTC. Translation gives CASRVTGSYEQYF. Supplemented by reference TRBV28 and TRBJ2-7, the full variable domain reads DVKVTQSSRYLVKRTGEKVFLECVQDMDHENMFWYRQDPGLGLRLIYFSYDVKMKEKGDIPEGYSVSREKKERFSLILESASTNQTSMYLCASRVTGSYEQYFGPGTRLTVT.

This clonotype turned up a few times. This chain uses TRBV4-2 with TRBJ2-7; tentatively, D is TRBD2 (6 bases). Trimming removed 0 bases from V and 0 bases from J, with 15 bases in between. CDR1 is LGHNA, CDR2 YNFKEQ, per germline. This CDR3 is built from 17 residues. CDR3 protein: CASSQDARAGSSYEQYF. The CDR3, as DNA: TGTGCCAGCAGCCAAGATGCTCGCGCGGGGAGCTCCTACGAGCAGTACTTC.

Here the CDR3 reads CASSFSPLAGERHEQYF. The DNA for the CDR3 is TGTGCCAGCAGTTTCTCCCCGCTAGCGGGAGAGAGACACGAGCAGTACTTC. This sequence joins TRBV27 and TRBJ2-7; 10 nucleotides match TRBD2. V lost 3 bases and J lost 5; bases outside the gene matches: 13. Germline lookup yields CDR1 MNHEY and CDR2 SMNVEV (reference sequence). The CDR3 has 17 residues.

At least ten counts were recorded for this clonotype. The chain carries TRBV6-1 and TRBJ1-1; D is unresolved. The CDR3 has 9 amino acids. In germline, CDR1 is MNHNS, CDR2 SASEGT. The CDR3: CAVGTEAFF. CDR3 nucleotide sequence: TGTGCGGTGGGCACTGAAGCTTTCTTT.

Comments on this clonotype: It may be a read error: a sequence one base away is much more abundant. V is TRBV27 and J is TRBJ2-3; 8 bases align to TRBD1. The J call may be in error: the DNA end matches TRBJ1-5 better. Germline CDR1 and CDR2: MNHEY and SMNVEV (reference sequence). The CDR3 has 19 amino acids. CDR3 in amino acids: CASRMGLAGGPGGTDTQHF. The CDR3 DNA follows: TGTGCCAGCAGAATGGGACTAGCGGGAGGGCCAGGGGGCACAGATACGCAGCATTTT.

This clonotype came up many times. The chain links TRBV27 to TRBJ2-1; D perhaps matches TRBD2 (6 bases). The CDR3 consists of 16 residues. CDR1 and CDR2 (germline): MNHEY, SMNVEV (reference sequence). Trimming took 3 bases from V and 8 from J, leaving 20 bases between them. CDR3 sequence (DNA): TGTGCCAGCAGTTTTCGGGGGATTCCAGGTTGGGATGAGCAGTTCTTC. Its protein product is CASSFRGIPGWDEQFF.

This chain joins TRBV7-9 and TRBJ2-3, with a possible D match to TRBD2 (5 bases). Germline V gene data show CDR1 as SEHNR and CDR2 as FQNEAQ (reference sequence). Trimming left V 8 bases short and J 2 bases short, with 20 bases between. CDR3 size: 16 residues. The CDR3 coding sequence is TGTGCCAGCGGCTCACCCCCGAGTAGCGACACAGATACGCAGTATTTT. Translation: CASGSPPSSDTDTQYF.

The CDR3: CSGGLARDEQYF. The CDR3 DNA reads as TGCAGTGGGGGGCTAGCGAGGGACGAGCAGTACTTC. The chain employs TRBV29-1 and TRBJ2-7; D tentatively reads TRBD1 or TRBD2 (6 bases each). This CDR3 has 12 amino acids. Germline-derived CDR1 and CDR2 are SQVTM and ANQGSEA.

This clonotype was detected only once. The chain combines TRBV28 with TRBJ2-3, with 9 bases identical to TRBD1. Per germline, CDR1 MDHEN and CDR2 SYDVKM. V dropped 5 bases and J dropped 8; count of bases not matched to a gene: 11. The length of the CDR3 is 15 residues. The CDR3 loop reads CASSTRDRAPGTQYF. CDR3 coding DNA: TGTGCCAGCAGTACCCGGGACAGGGCGCCAGGTACGCAGTATTTT.

The J gene is TRBJ2-3, the V gene TRBV7-6; D not certain. The germline V gene has CDR1 SGHVS and CDR2 FNYEAQ. Trimming removed 1 base from V and 8 bases from J, with 22 bases in between. CDR3 size: 17 residues. The CDR3 is CASSLVFGYSSTVTQYF. CDR3 nucleotide sequence: TGTGCCAGCAGCTTAGTGTTTGGCTATTCAAGCACGGTTACGCAGTATTTT.

This clonotype was picked up a small number of times. The V and J genes are TRBV28 and TRBJ2-7; 7 bases fit TRBD1. The V segment lost 6 bases and the J segment 6 bases; nucleotides outside the gene matches: 14. Germline CDR1 reads MDHEN; CDR2 reads SYDVKM. There are 15 residues in the CDR3. The CDR3 protein is CASSSGTAVTIEQYF. CDR3 nucleotides: TGTGCCAGCAGCTCAGGGACAGCTGTGACTATCGAGCAGTACTTC.

This clonotype was recorded at least ten times. J is TRBJ2-7 and V is TRBV6-2 or TRBV6-3; unclear D gene. The CDR3 is made up of 14 amino acids. Germline loops: CDR1 MNHEY, CDR2 SVGEGT. V was shortened by 5 bases and J by 2 bases, with 13 bases between the two germline ends. In DNA form, the CDR3 reads TGTGCCAGCAGTCGCCCGAGCTGGCCCTACGAGCAGTACTTC. Translation gives CASSRPSWPYEQYF.

There are a few counts of this clonotype. The V gene is TRBV24-1, the J gene TRBJ2-1; TRBD2 matches at 11 bases. This CDR3 region has 13 residues. Germline CDR1 KGHDR, CDR2 SFDVKD. Trimming took 9 bases from V and 7 from J; bases not matched to a gene: 4. CDR3 sequence (DNA): TGTGCCACCGGACTAGCGGGCAAAAATGAGCAGTTCTTC. Translating gives CATGLAGKNEQFF.